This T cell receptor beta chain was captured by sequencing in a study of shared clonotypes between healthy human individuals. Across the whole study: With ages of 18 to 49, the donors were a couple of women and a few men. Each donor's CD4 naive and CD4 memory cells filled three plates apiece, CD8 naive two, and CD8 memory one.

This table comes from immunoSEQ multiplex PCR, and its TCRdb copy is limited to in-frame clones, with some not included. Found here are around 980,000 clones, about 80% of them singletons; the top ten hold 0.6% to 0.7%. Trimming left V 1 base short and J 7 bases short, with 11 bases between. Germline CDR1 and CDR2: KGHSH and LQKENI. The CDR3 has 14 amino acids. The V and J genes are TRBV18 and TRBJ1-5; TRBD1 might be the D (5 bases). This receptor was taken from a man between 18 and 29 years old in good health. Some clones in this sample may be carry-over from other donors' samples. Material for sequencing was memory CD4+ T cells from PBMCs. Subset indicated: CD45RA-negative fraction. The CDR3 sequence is CASSPLQGGQPQHF. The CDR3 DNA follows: TGTGCCAGCTCACCACTGCAGGGTGGGCAGCCCCAGCATTTT.